Below are 21 T cell receptor beta chains sequenced from a single sample in a study of cytomegalovirus exposure and HLA in healthy donors. Primers included in the PCR were 60 Vbeta and 13 Jbeta primers. Produced via immunoSEQ multiplex PCR; TCRdb's table is partial and in-frame only. This sample has some 98,000 clones, with about 81% found just once. Input material: PBMCs. The receptor set was obtained from a man between 35 and 55 years old in good health and CMV-seronegative.

The chain carries TRBV5-1 and TRBJ2-1; 9 bases align to TRBD2. With 5 bases clipped from V and 7 bases from J, the junction kept 13 bases outside the gene matches. The CDR3 loop spans 16 amino acids. The germline V gene has CDR1 SGHRS and CDR2 YFSETQ. The CDR3 coding sequence is TGCGCCAGCAGTTCATCGGGAGCGGGGGGATGGAATGAGCAGTTCTTC. It encodes CASSSSGAGGWNEQFF.

The CDR3 sequence: CSVEVARVNTGELFF. DNA for the CDR3: TGCAGCGTTGAAGTCGCCAGGGTGAACACCGGGGAGCTGTTTTTT. The rearrangement joins TRBV29-1 to TRBJ2-2; D possibly corresponds to TRBD1 (5 bases). Trimming removed 1 base at V and 1 base at J, with 10 bases between. Germline V gives CDR1 SQVTM, CDR2 ANQGSEA. This CDR3 is built from 15 residues.

The chain uses TRBV7-2 and TRBJ2-5; D possibly corresponds to TRBD1 (6 bases). CDR1 and CDR2 (germline): SGHTA, FQGNSA. Trimming took off 6 bases at V and 3 bases at J, with 11 bases between the two ends. The CDR3 sequence is 13 residues long. CDR3 nucleotide sequence: TGTGCCAGCAGTTTACAGGGAAAAGAGACCCAGTACTTC. It codes for CASSLQGKETQYF.

This chain joins TRBV9 and TRBJ2-7, with TRBD1 matching 7 bases. CDR3 length equals 14 residues. Germline CDR1 and CDR2: SGDLS and YYNGEE. Trimming took 2 bases from V and 0 from J; bases not matched to a gene: 2. CDR3 in DNA: TGTGCCAGCAGCGTGACAGGGAGCTCCTACGAGCAGTACTTC. The encoded protein is CASSVTGSSYEQYF.

The V gene is TRBV7-6, the J gene TRBJ2-5; 10 nucleotides line up with TRBD1. This CDR3 region has 16 residues. CDR1 and CDR2 (germline): SGHVS, FNYEAQ. J was trimmed by 3 bases and V by 5 bases; bases with no gene match: 9. The CDR3 region has the DNA TGTGCCAGCAGCCCCCGGACAGGGGGGGGTGAAGAGACCCAGTACTTC. Its protein is CASSPRTGGGEETQYF.

V gene TRBV5-6 combines with J gene TRBJ2-5, with D possibly being TRBD1 (5 bases). The V gene's germline CDR1 is SGHDT and CDR2 YYEEEE. Trimming cost V 4 bases and J 5 bases, with 9 bases left between them. The CDR3 consists of 12 residues. The CDR3 bases are TGTGCCAGCAGCGCCTCAGGGGAGACCCAGTACTTC. Translation gives CASSASGETQYF.

The CDR3, as DNA: TGTGCCAGTAGTAACCCATCAGGGGTCCCGAACACCGGGGAGCTGTTTTTT. Its protein product is CASSNPSGVPNTGELFF. The chain recombines TRBV19 with TRBJ2-2, with D tentatively TRBD1 (6 bases). The germline V gene has CDR1 LNHDA and CDR2 SQIVND (reference sequence). CDR3 size: 17 residues. Trimming took off 4 bases at V and 0 bases at J, with 15 bases between the two ends.

This rearrangement joins TRBV6-1 to TRBJ2-7; D is ambiguous. The CDR3 covers 10 residues. Deletions cut 5 bases from V and 4 bases from J, with 3 bases between. The V gene's germline CDR1 is MNHNS and CDR2 SASEGT. The CDR3 DNA reads as TGTGCCAGCAGTCAGTACGAGCAGTACTTC. It encodes CASSQYEQYF.

The V call is TRBV23-1, the J call TRBJ1-5, with a tentative D call TRBD1 (6 bases). TRBV23-1 carries the ORF label, with uncertain function. The CDR3 consists of 16 residues. V lost 2 bases and J lost 0, with 11 bases in between. The chain's CDR3 is CASSQKGEYSNQPQHF. CDR3 in DNA: TGCGCCAGCAGTCAAAAGGGGGAGTATAGCAATCAGCCCCAGCATTTT.

This clone was counted only a few times. The chain combines TRBV29-1 with TRBJ2-3; D not resolved. CDR1 and CDR2 (germline): SQVTM, ANQGSEA. V was clipped by 5 bases and J by 6 bases, with 9 bases between them. The CDR3 spans 11 residues. The DNA for the CDR3 is TGCAGCGTTCACCTGGGCGATACGCAGTATTTT. It specifies CSVHLGDTQYF.

V is TRBV7-9 and J is TRBJ2-1; TRBD1 matches at 10 bases. Germline CDR1 is SEHNR and CDR2 is FQNEAQ (reference sequence). The CDR3 has 15 residues. Trimming removed 5 bases from V and 8 bases from J; junction bases left unmatched: 9. CDR3 DNA sequence: TGTGCCAGCAGCAACCGGGACAGGGGCGGCGATGAGCAGTTCTTC. It translates to CASSNRDRGGDEQFF. The full variable domain, in which reference TRBV7-9 and TRBJ2-1 provide the parts outside the CDR3, is DTGVSQNPRHKITKRGQNVTFRCDPISEHNRLYWYRQTLGQGPEFLTYFQNEAQLEKSRLLSDRFSAERPKGSFSTLEIQRTEQGDSAMYLCASSNRDRGGDEQFFGPGTRLTVL.

The V gene is TRBV7-2, the J gene TRBJ2-5; 7 bases agree with TRBD2. The CDR3 spans 12 residues. Losses at the gene ends were 4 bases for V and 5 bases for J; bases not matched to a gene: 1. Germline loops: CDR1 SGHTA, CDR2 FQGNSA. The CDR3 here is CASSWEGETQYF. The DNA of the CDR3 is TGTGCCAGCAGCTGGGAGGGGGAGACCCAGTACTTC.

The chain recombines TRBV28 with TRBJ1-5; D is undetermined. The germline CDR1 and CDR2 sequences are MDHEN and SYDVKM. The CDR3 totals 15 residues. V shed 5 bases and J shed 0 bases, with 11 bases lying between them. The CDR3 bases are TGTGCCAGCAGTATGAACACTATTAGCAATCAGCCCCAGCATTTT. It translates to CASSMNTISNQPQHF.

The chain carries TRBV5-1 and TRBJ2-1, with 15 bases aligning to TRBD2. Trimming removed 4 bases from V and 0 bases from J; junction bases left unmatched: 8. The CDR3 has 19 residues. Per germline, CDR1 SGHRS and CDR2 YFSETQ. The CDR3 DNA reads TGCGCCAGCAGCCCCAGGGGGACTAGCGGGGGGCACTCCTACAATGAGCAGTTCTTC. Its protein is CASSPRGTSGGHSYNEQFF.

The rearrangement joins TRBV5-1 to TRBJ1-1; the D is unclear. This CDR3 contains 14 residues. The V end lost 4 bases, the J end lost 0 bases, and 10 bases lay between the germline ends. Per germline, CDR1 SGHRS and CDR2 YFSETQ. This CDR3 is CASSLGFMNTEAFF. CDR3 nucleotides: TGCGCCAGCAGCCTCGGTTTTATGAACACTGAAGCTTTCTTT. The variable domain in full, with the rest retrieved from reference TRBV5-1 and TRBJ1-1, is KAGVTQTPRYLIKTRGQQVTLSCSPISGHRSVSWYQQTPGQGLQFLFEYFSETQRNKGNFPGRFSGRQFSNSRSEMNVSTLELGDSALYLCASSLGFMNTEAFFGQGTRLTVV.

The V and J genes are TRBV14 and TRBJ1-2; 7 positions match TRBD1. Germline loops: CDR1 SGHDN, CDR2 FVKESK. With V trimmed by 2 bases and J by 4 bases, 4 bases remained unmatched. The CDR3 runs to 14 residues. CDR3 region: CASSQTGARYGYTF. The CDR3 coding sequence is TGTGCCAGCAGCCAAACAGGGGCCCGCTATGGCTACACCTTC. The whole variable domain, remainder taken from reference TRBV14 and TRBJ1-2, is EAGVTQFPSHSVIEKGQTVTLRCDPISGHDNLYWYRRVMGKEIKFLLHFVKESKQDESGMPNNRFLAERTGGTYSTLKVQPAELEDSGVYFCASSQTGARYGYTFGSGTRLTVV.

The gene calls are TRBV6-1 and TRBJ1-6; D is unresolved. V was cut by 7 bases and J by 9 bases, with 13 bases left in between. CDR3 length: 13 amino acids. CDR1 is MNHNS and CDR2 is SASEGT in the germline V gene. The CDR3 bases are TGTGCCAGCAAGGTGGGTGAGGTTTCACCCCTCCACTTT. It translates to CASKVGEVSPLHF.

J is TRBJ2-1 and V is TRBV7-2, with D perhaps TRBD1 (6 bases). The CDR3 loop spans 14 amino acids. V gave up 2 bases and J gave up 10 bases, with 15 bases separating them. The germline gives CDR1 SGHTA, CDR2 FQGNSA. This CDR3 reads CASSLSGQGYEQFF. The CDR3 DNA follows: TGTGCCAGCAGCTTATCGGGGCAGGGGTACGAGCAGTTCTTC.

There are a few counts of this clone. This chain uses TRBV10-1 with TRBJ1-2, with D perhaps matching TRBD1 (6 bases). This CDR3 contains 13 residues. Germline V gene sequence: CDR1 WNHNN, CDR2 SYGVQD (reference sequence). Trimming took off 0 bases at V and 7 bases at J, with 9 bases between the two ends. The CDR3 nucleotides read TGCGCCAGCAGTGAGTCGACAGGATTTGGCTACACCTTC. Its translation is CASSESTGFGYTF.

The CDR3 sequence is CASSDSRAGTGVSFF. The CDR3 nucleotides read TGTGCCAGCAGTGACTCGAGAGCCGGGACAGGGGTATCTTTCTTT. This chain connects TRBV6-4 to TRBJ1-1; TRBD1 agrees at 10 bases. CDR3 size: 15 residues. V trimming: 0 bases; J trimming: 12 bases; junction bases outside the gene matches: 10. Germline CDR1 is MRHNA and CDR2 is SNTAGT.

The rearrangement links TRBV6-5 to TRBJ1-2, with D tentatively TRBD1 (6 bases). This CDR3 comprises 14 residues. Germline V gives CDR1 MNHEY, CDR2 SVGAGI. With 6 bases removed from V and 4 bases from J, the gap between germline ends came to 15 bases. In DNA, the CDR3 is TGTGCCAGCAGCACCGAGAGGACAGTCTATGGCTACACCTTC. Translated, it gives CASSTERTVYGYTF.